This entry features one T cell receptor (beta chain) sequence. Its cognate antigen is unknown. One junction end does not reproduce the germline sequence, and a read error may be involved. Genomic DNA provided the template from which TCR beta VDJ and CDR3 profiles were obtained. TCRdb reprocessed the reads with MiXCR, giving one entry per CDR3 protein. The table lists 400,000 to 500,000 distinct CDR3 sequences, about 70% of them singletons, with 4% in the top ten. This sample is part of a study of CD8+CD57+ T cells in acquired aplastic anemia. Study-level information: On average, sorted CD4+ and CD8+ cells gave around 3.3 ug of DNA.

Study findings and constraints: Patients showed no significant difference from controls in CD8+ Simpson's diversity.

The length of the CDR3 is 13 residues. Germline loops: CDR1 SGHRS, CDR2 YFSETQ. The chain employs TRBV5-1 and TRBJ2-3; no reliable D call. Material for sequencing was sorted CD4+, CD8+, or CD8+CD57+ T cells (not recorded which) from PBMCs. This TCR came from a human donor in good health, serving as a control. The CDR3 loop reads CASSLEVPGTQYF. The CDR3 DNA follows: TGTGCCAGCAGCTTAGAGGTTCCGGGTACGCAGTATTTT.